This T cell receptor (beta chain) was captured in a study of blood T cell repertoires in COVID-19. The wider study: Material from acute and convalescent COVID-19 was sourced from the United States, Italy and Spain. From T cells, B-cell-depleted T cells, or PBMCs came the material, which was cDNA or gDNA.

This clone has just one count. Here immunoSEQ multiplex PCR was the method, and the copy in TCRdb shows in-frame clones only, minus some. This repertoire shows about 490,000 clones, 75% to 90% found once; its top ten account for roughly 3.2%. The sequence was collected from a human donor in a cohort sampled during active COVID-19. The sample was peripheral blood.

Written as DNA, the CDR3 is TGTGCCAGCAGCTCTCCCAAAGGGGTAGCGGGCCTAGCAGATACGCAGTATTTT. This sequence encodes CASSSPKGVAGLADTQYF. The J gene is TRBJ2-3, the V gene TRBV5-6; 7 nucleotides line up with TRBD2. The CDR3 is made up of 18 amino acids. V gave up 3 bases and J gave up 4 bases; unmatched junction bases: 17. CDR1 SGHDT and CDR2 YYEEEE come from the germline V gene.